Reported below is one T cell receptor beta chain. This clone was detected only a few times. Its target antigen remains unknown. Base qualities were left out, and no much larger clone turns up one base away. This record belongs to a study of beta chain features in type 1 diabetes (dated by TCRdb to between 2018 and 2020). In terms of the full investigation: Mean age, gender distribution, total cell number and subset yield were not different between patients and healthy donors. Across all samples, roughly 110,000,000 sorted cells were examined, and cell number per subset correlated strongly with RNA yield. The study compared TCRB repertoires of sorted circulating CD4+ T cell subsets between recently diagnosed type 1 diabetes patients and matched healthy donors. Regulatory and stem cell-like memory subsets were isolated from only 8 patients and about 8 healthy donors, whereas naive and central memory subsets came from all 30 or so donors. Summary of the overall study and its limitations: PCR might favor shorter templates, but patient and control samples were amplified and corrected together, so any skew would affect both groups equally. HLA sub-analyses involved small numbers of individuals, so any influence of HLA type on TCRB rearrangement remained unresolved. Patients with type 1 diabetes made fewer insertions and deleted more nucleotides at VDJ recombination sites, implying thymic rearrangement abnormalities. In all four CD4+ subsets, TCRB CDR3 length was moderately but significantly shorter in type 1 diabetes patients. The naive, central memory and regulatory TCRB repertoires appeared to resemble one another more closely among patients than among healthy donors. Because cDNA was sequenced instead of genomic DNA, activated cells with high expression could be over-represented, although the groups did not differ in activation or CD3 levels.

Each donor gave one peripheral blood draw, averaging approximately 0.12 L, which was collected into heparinised tubes. Using a panel that included CD45RO, CCR7, CD25, CD127, CD95 and CD27, naive, central memory, regulatory and stem cell-like memory CD4+ T cells were sorted on a BD FACSAria II. Every sorted population had a purity above 95%. PBMCs were isolated immediately by Lymphoprep density gradient centrifugation and stained directly without culture. To minimize batch effects, samples were stained and sorted in pairs, one healthy donor with one patient per experiment. For CDR1 and CDR2, the germline V gene lists MNHNS and SASEGT. Unmatched junction bases come to 9, with V trimmed by 6 bases and J by 4 bases. From the cysteine up to the phenylalanine, the CDR3 has a length of 15 residues. Of the read, only the CDR3 DNA is kept; its 45 bases are in frame from base 1. The entire amount of isolated RNA was reverse transcribed using the High Capacity cDNA Reverse Transcription Kit, so the sequenced TCRB transcripts were expressed ones. Naive, central memory and regulatory T cell samples underwent deep immunoSEQ sequencing, averaging about 3.57 million total reads per sample. Sorted cells were lysed in RLT buffer, and RNA was extracted using DNase-treated RNeasy Micro or Mini kits according to cell number. Each cell subset was processed on its own to prevent cross-contamination, while patient and healthy donor samples were processed together. Using the immunoSEQ multiplex PCR, TCRB sequences were amplified from cDNA into 87-bp fragments spanning the CDR3 region. Amplicons were sequenced on the Illumina HiSeq platform. Per the source publication's procedure: Synthetic template baselines were used to correct PCR bias computationally, reads within Hamming distance 2 were collapsed together, and singletons that could not be merged were discarded. Reads were aligned to IMGT to assign V, D and J genes, CDR3 length, and insertions or deletions at six rearrangement sites. Within each subset, clonotype counts were normalized to sorted cell number, after which true diversity and Gini coefficients were computed with the tcR R package. The overlap coefficient, calculated on TCRB nucleotide sequences, was used to quantify repertoire sharing. As a proxy for the pre-selection repertoire, out-of-frame TCRB sequences from naive cells were analyzed. Imported from immuneACCESS, the table was reduced by TCRdb to in-frame sequences with V and J called. These copies leave out some clones; in studies compared against another copy, an unresolved V gene accounts for under half, and the cause of the remainder is not known. V and J calls and clone size are given by that table; D and trimming were obtained from the DNA. The sample table records 550,000 to 850,000 clones; around an eighth of these occur just once. The top ten clones comprise 0.022% of the sample.

Rearrangement joined TRBV6-1 to TRBJ2-3, with TRBD1 matching 8 junction bases. The sequenced sample consisted of naive CD4+ T cells from blood. The label giving this sample's cell subset or site can be read as: true naive CD4+ T cells. This TCR derives from a man between 18 and 35 years old with type 1 diabetes. The DNA sequence is TGTGCCAGCAGACTCGGACAGGGTAGGGCAGATACGCAGTATTTT. It translates as CASRLGQGRADTQYF.